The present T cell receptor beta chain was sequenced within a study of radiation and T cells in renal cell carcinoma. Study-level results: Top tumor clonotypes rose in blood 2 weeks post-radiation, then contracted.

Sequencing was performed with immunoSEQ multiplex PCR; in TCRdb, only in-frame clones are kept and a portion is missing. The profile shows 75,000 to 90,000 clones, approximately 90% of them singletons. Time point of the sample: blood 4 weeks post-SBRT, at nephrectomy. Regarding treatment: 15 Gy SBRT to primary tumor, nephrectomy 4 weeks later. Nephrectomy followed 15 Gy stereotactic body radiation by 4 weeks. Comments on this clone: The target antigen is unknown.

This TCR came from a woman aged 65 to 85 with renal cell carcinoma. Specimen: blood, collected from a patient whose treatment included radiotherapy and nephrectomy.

CDR3 bases: TGTGCCAGCAGCCCCCCCGGGGGTAGGTCGGAGACCCAGTACTTC. Its protein is CASSPPGGRSETQYF. The chain joins TRBV7-3 to TRBJ2-5; a weak D match, TRBD2 (6 bases). CDR1 is SGHTA, CDR2 FQGTGA, per germline. Trimming shortened V by 5 bases and J by 5 bases, and 18 bases separated the two germline ends. This CDR3 contains 15 residues.